The 10 T cell receptor beta chains below come from one sample, sequenced in a study of shared clonotypes between healthy human individuals. Clones were sequenced by immunoSEQ multiplex PCR, and TCRdb holds only the in-frame ones, with some missing. This sample has approximately 500,000 clones, with 96% found just once. Sample: naive CD4+ T cells sorted from blood. The subset was: CD45RA+ positively selected. Receptors were obtained from a woman between 25 and 40 years old in good health.

The chain couples TRBV5-6 to TRBJ1-3, with no clear D. Germline assignment: CDR1 SGHDT and CDR2 YYEEEE. The CDR3 loop spans 17 amino acids. Trimming took 4 bases from V and 0 from J, leaving 17 bases between them. Written as DNA, the CDR3 is TGTGCCAGCAGCAGAACGGGGTACTCATACTCTGGAAACACCATATATTTT. Encoded protein: CASSRTGYSYSGNTIYF. The variable domain in full, completed from reference TRBV5-6 and TRBJ1-3, reads DAGVTQSPTHLIKTRGQQVTLRCSPKSGHDTVSWYQQALGQGPQFIFQYYEEEERQRGNFPDRFSGHQFPNYSSELNVNALLLGDSALYLCASSRTGYSYSGNTIYFGEGSWLTVV.

In nucleotides, the CDR3 is TGTGCCAGCAGTTGGGGACTAGCGGGATTCCCCGAGCAGTACTTC. The encoded protein is CASSWGLAGFPEQYF. The chain couples TRBV28 to TRBJ2-5; 13 positions agree with TRBD2. Matching the DNA end better, TRBJ2-7 makes the J call doubtful. CDR1 and CDR2 (germline): MDHEN, SYDVKM. This CDR3 contains 15 residues.

The rearrangement uses TRBV6-6 and TRBJ1-1, with D unclear. Germline V gene sequence: CDR1 MNHNY, CDR2 SVGAGI (reference sequence). Trimming removed 6 bases from V and 3 bases from J, with 8 bases in between. The CDR3 sequence is 12 residues long. Here the CDR3 DNA reads TGTGCCAGCAGAGAACCCCACACTGAAGCTTTCTTT. Protein sequence: CASREPHTEAFF.

The genes are TRBV11-3 and TRBJ2-1; no definite D call. V was clipped by 1 base and J by 4 bases, with 8 bases between them. Germline lookup yields CDR1 SGHNT and CDR2 YENEEA. This CDR3 contains 14 residues. CDR3 in DNA: TGTGCCAGCAGCTTAGGGGGTGCTTACAATGAGCAGTTCTTC. This sequence encodes CASSLGGAYNEQFF. The full variable domain, rest sourced from reference TRBV11-3 and TRBJ2-1, is EAGVVQSPRYKIIEKKQPVAFWCNPISGHNTLYWYLQNLGQGPELLIRYENEEAVDDSQLPKDRFSAERLKGVDSTLKIQPAELGDSAVYLCASSLGGAYNEQFFGPGTRLTVL.

Here the CDR3 DNA reads TGTGCCAGTAGTAGGTCCAATAGCAATCAGCCCCAGCATTTT. Amino acid sequence: CASSRSNSNQPQHF. This chain connects TRBV19 to TRBJ1-5; no reliable D call. The V gene's germline CDR1 is LNHDA and CDR2 SQIVND (reference sequence). The CDR3 loop spans 14 amino acids. With 4 bases removed from V and 0 bases from J, the gap between germline ends came to 7 bases.

The chain links TRBV19 to TRBJ2-5, with D perhaps matching TRBD2 (5 bases). Germline V CDR1 and CDR2: LNHDA, SQIVND (reference sequence). The V end was cut by 6 bases, the J end by 5 bases, with 25 bases between. CDR3 length equals 17 residues. DNA of the CDR3: TGTGCCAGTAGCCCGAAAGAGGGCCACCGGAGAGAGGAGACCCAGTACTTC. Encoded protein: CASSPKEGHRREETQYF.

The chain employs TRBV28 and TRBJ2-1; TRBD1 aligns across 9 bases. The CDR3 runs 14 residues. In germline, CDR1 is MDHEN, CDR2 SYDVKM. The ends lost 5 bases at V and 10 bases at J; junction bases unmatched: 9. Here the CDR3 DNA reads TGTGCCAGCAGTATCGACAGGGGGGGATTCGAGCAGTTCTTC. Protein product: CASSIDRGGFEQFF.

The chain recombines TRBV2 with TRBJ2-3; 10 bases align to TRBD1. The CDR3 sequence is 15 residues long. Germline V gene data show CDR1 as SNHLY and CDR2 as FYNNEI. Trimming removed 4 bases from V and 1 base from J; junction bases left unmatched: 2. CDR3 region: CASSGTGGGTDTQYF. CDR3 DNA sequence: TGTGCCAGCAGTGGGACAGGGGGAGGCACAGATACGCAGTATTTT.

The rearrangement joins TRBV4-1 to TRBJ2-6; maybe TRBD2 (5 bases). V shed 0 bases and J shed 2 bases, with 14 bases lying between them. The CDR3 has 18 amino acids. Germline lookup yields CDR1 MGHRA and CDR2 YSYEKL. As DNA, the CDR3 is TGCGCCAGCAGCCAAGATTCGGCCGGGAACGCTGGGGCCAACGTCCTGACTTTC. Protein product: CASSQDSAGNAGANVLTF.

This chain links TRBV2 with TRBJ1-4, with 7 bases aligning to TRBD1. The CDR3 loop spans 14 amino acids. V lost 6 bases to trimming and J lost 8 bases; unmatched junction nucleotides: 9. Germline V gene lookup returns CDR1 SNHLY and CDR2 FYNNEI. For the CDR3, the DNA is TGTGCCAGCAGCCAGGACAGGAGTACCGAAAAACTGTTTTTT. It codes for CASSQDRSTEKLFF.